This T cell receptor (beta chain) was found in a study of blood T cell repertoires in COVID-19. The wider study: Sources were T cells, B-cell-depleted T cells, or PBMCs; the material itself was cDNA or gDNA.

In terms of age and location, participants ranged from roughly 18 to 95 years and lived in approximately 24 US areas. Individuals in the exposed group had encountered a COVID-19 case within 2 weeks preceding study entry. CDR3 length equals 16 residues. V lost 6 bases, J lost 5 bases, and 9 bases stayed unmatched. Germline V lookup: CDR1 SGHRS, CDR2 YFSETQ. Per the study methods: Amplification from reference gene primers served as the basis for estimated nucleated cell counts. Sequenced by immunoSEQ multiplex PCR; TCRdb stores in-frame clones only, minus some. D and trimming were read from the DNA, whereas the V and J calls and clone size are those reported in that table. The sample has roughly 150,000 clones; around 80% are singletons.

The receptor was isolated from a woman under 30 who had been exposed to COVID-19. The sequenced sample consisted of PBMCs or T cells enriched from blood (not recorded which). V gene TRBV5-1 combines with J gene TRBJ2-1, with 12 bases aligning to TRBD2. The CDR3 loop reads CASTRTSGTTDNEQFF. The CDR3 nucleotides are TGCGCCAGCACCAGGACTAGCGGGACGACGGACAATGAGCAGTTCTTC.